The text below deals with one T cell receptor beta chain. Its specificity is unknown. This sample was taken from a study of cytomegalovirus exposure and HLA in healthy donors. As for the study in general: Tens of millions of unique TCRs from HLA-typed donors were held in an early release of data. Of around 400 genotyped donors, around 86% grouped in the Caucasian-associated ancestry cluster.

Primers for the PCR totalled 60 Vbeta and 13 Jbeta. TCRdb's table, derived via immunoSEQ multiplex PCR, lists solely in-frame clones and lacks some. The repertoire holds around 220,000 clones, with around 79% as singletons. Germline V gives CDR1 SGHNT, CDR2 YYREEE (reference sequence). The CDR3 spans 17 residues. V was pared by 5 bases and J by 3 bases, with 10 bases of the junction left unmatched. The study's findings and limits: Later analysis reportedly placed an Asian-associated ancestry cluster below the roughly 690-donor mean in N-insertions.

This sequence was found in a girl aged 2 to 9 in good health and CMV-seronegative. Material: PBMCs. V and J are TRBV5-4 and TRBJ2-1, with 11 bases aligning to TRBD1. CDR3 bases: TGTGCCAGCAGACTCTTCTCCGGGACAGGGGGCTACAATGAGCAGTTCTTC. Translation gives CASRLFSGTGGYNEQFF.